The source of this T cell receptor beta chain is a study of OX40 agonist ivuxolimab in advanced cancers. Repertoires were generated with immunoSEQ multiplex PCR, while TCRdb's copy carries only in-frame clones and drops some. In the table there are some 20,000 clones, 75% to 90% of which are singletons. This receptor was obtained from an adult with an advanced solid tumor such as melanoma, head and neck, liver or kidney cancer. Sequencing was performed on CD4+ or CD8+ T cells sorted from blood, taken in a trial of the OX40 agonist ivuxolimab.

In DNA form, the CDR3 reads TGTGCCAGCAGCGAACTAGCGGGAGGGAGGTATGAGCAGTTCTTC. It encodes CASSELAGGRYEQFF. The rearrangement joins TRBV6-4 to TRBJ2-1; 13 positions agree with TRBD2. The CDR3 spans 15 residues. The germline V gene has CDR1 MRHNA and CDR2 SNTAGT. V lost 6 bases to trimming and J lost 8 bases; unmatched junction nucleotides: 7.